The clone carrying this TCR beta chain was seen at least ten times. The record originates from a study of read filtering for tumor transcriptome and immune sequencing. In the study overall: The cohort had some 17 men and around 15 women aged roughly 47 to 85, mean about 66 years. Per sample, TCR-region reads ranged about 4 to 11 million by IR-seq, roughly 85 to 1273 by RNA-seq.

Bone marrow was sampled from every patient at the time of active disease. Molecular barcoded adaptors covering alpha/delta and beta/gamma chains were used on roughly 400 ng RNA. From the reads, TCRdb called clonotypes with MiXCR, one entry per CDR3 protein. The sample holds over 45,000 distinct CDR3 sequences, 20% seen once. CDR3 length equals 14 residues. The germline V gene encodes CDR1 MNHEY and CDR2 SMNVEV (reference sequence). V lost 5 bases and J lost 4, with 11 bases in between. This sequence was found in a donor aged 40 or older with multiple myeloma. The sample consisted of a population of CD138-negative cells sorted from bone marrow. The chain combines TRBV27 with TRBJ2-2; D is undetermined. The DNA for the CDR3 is TGTGCCAGCAGTCGGCAGGAAATCACCGGGGAGCTGTTTTTT. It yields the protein CASSRQEITGELFF.